The clone carrying this T cell receptor (beta chain) was recorded at least ten times. Time point: pre-sensitization, week 0. The treatment: therapeutic diphenylcyclopropenone sensitization with weekly scalp DPC. Prior to each patch test being applied, blood was drawn. The CDR3 loop spans 15 amino acids. Germline CDR1 LGHDT, CDR2 YNNKEL (reference sequence). V dropped 4 bases and J dropped 4; count of bases not matched to a gene: 6. The data derive from a study of human T cells and chemical hapten exposure. TCRdb re-called the RACE reads through MiXCR, storing one row per CDR3 protein. Here the sample spans around 300,000 distinct CDR3 sequences, around 5.5% being singletons.

V is TRBV3-1 and J is TRBJ2-3; 9 bases align to TRBD2. The origin of this receptor is a woman aged 18 to 35 with alopecia areata. Some clones in this sample may be carry-over from other donors' samples. Here the sequenced sample was whole blood, taken in connection with sensitization to the hapten diphenylcyclopropenone (DPC). CDR3 bases: TGTGCCAGCAGCCCACGAGCGGGGGGAGCAGATACGCAGTATTTT. It yields the protein CASSPRAGGADTQYF.